This is a list of T cell receptor beta chains from one sample in a study of T cells in Graves' hyperthyroidism and ophthalmopathy. TCRdb redid the calling of the multiplex PCR reads with MiXCR, one entry per CDR3 protein. Of roughly 650,000 distinct CDR3 sequences in the sample, around 16% were seen once. Sample: blood. These receptors were taken from a woman in her forties with Graves' ophthalmopathy. Both conserved end residues are part of each CDR3. Each record gives: V gene, D gene, J gene, clone size, CDR3 protein, CDR3 DNA. The D gene is left open where the match is weak. Clone size, where shown, is once, few, many, or a class for clones that have expanded.

V gene: TRBV24-1
D gene: -
J gene: TRBJ1-4
clone size: -
CDR3 protein: CATSDKQGKLFF
CDR3 DNA: TGTGCCACCAGTGATAAACAGGGAAAACTGTTTTTT

V gene: TRBV5-1
D gene: -
J gene: TRBJ2-7
clone size: -
CDR3 protein: CASGPGLKSGEQYF
CDR3 DNA: TGCGCCAGCGGCCCGGGTCTTAAGTCGGGGGAGCAGTACTTC

V gene: TRBV19
D gene: TRBD1
J gene: TRBJ2-5
clone size: few
CDR3 protein: CASSPCRDRICQETQYF
CDR3 DNA: TGTGCCAGTAGTCCATGCCGGGACAGGATATGTCAAGAGACCCAGTACTTC

V gene: TRBV18
D gene: -
J gene: TRBJ2-3
clone size: few
CDR3 protein: CASSSTGGVMTDTQYF
CDR3 DNA: TGTGCCAGCTCGTCGACTGGCGGCGTGATGACAGATACGCAGTATTTT

V gene: TRBV2
D gene: TRBD2
J gene: TRBJ2-3
clone size: many
CDR3 protein: CASGIAGDTQYF
CDR3 DNA: TGTGCCAGCGGAATAGCGGGAGATACGCAGTATTTT

V gene: TRBV24-1
D gene: TRBD2
J gene: TRBJ2-2
clone size: many
CDR3 protein: CATSASRSSGLQGELFF
CDR3 DNA: TGTGCCACCAGTGCCTCCCGGAGTAGCGGGCTTCAGGGGGAGCTGTTTTTT

V gene: TRBV30
D gene: -
J gene: TRBJ2-3
clone size: many
CDR3 protein: CAWVWASTDTQYF
CDR3 DNA: TGTGCCTGGGTTTGGGCTAGCACAGATACGCAGTATTTT

V gene: TRBV6-2/TRBV6-3
D gene: -
J gene: TRBJ1-2
clone size: many
CDR3 protein: CASGSGNYGYTF
CDR3 DNA: TGTGCCAGCGGGTCGGGAAACTATGGCTACACCTTC

V gene: TRBV7-3
D gene: TRBD2
J gene: TRBJ2-1
clone size: few
CDR3 protein: CASSPQGLAGSNEQFF
CDR3 DNA: TGTGCCAGCAGCCCCCAGGGGCTAGCGGGGTCCAATGAGCAGTTCTTC

V gene: TRBV4-1
D gene: -
J gene: TRBJ2-5
clone size: -
CDR3 protein: CASSQDGGMGLQETQYF
CDR3 DNA: TGCGCCAGCAGCCAAGATGGGGGAATGGGACTCCAAGAGACCCAGTACTTC

V gene: TRBV4-1
D gene: TRBD2
J gene: TRBJ2-5
clone size: few
CDR3 protein: CASSQAVAGGVETQYF
CDR3 DNA: TGCGCCAGCAGCCAGGCGGTAGCGGGAGGGGTAGAGACCCAGTACTTC